Listed here is a single TCR beta chain. Its antigen is unknown. The sample comes from a study of cytomegalovirus exposure and HLA in healthy donors. Study as a whole: Previous work identified roughly 110 million unique TCR beta sequences from roughly 170 million T cells.

The PCR made use of 60 Vbeta and 13 Jbeta primers. Measured with immunoSEQ multiplex PCR; TCRdb has only the in-frame clones, and not every one. The table records around 150,000 clones, roughly 65% of them present only once. Overall study results and limits: TCR beta V- and J-gene trimming was later associated with a missense DCLRE1C variant. Later work found most CMV-associated TCR beta chains apparently HLA-restricted.

The source of this sequence is a man younger than 35 in good health and CMV-seropositive. The sequenced sample consisted of PBMCs.

CDR3 DNA: TGTGCCAGCAGTGACAGGGAAAGGACTGAAGCTTTCTTT. Translated, it gives CASSDRERTEAFF. V and J are TRBV28 and TRBJ1-1; 7 bases fit TRBD1. Trimming removed 5 bases from V and 5 bases from J; junction bases left unmatched: 5. The CDR3 is 13 amino acids. The germline V gene has CDR1 MDHEN and CDR2 SYDVKM.